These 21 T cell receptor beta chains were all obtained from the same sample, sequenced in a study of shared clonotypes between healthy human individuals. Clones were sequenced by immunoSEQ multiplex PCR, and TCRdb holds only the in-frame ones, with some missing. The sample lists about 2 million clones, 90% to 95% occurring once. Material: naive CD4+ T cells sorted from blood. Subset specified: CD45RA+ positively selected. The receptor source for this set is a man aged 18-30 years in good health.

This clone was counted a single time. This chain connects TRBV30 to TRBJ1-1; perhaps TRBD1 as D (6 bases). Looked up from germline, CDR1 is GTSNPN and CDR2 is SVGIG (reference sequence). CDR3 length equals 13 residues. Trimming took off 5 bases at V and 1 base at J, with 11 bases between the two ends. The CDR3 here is CAWARDKNTEAFF. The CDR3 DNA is TGTGCCTGGGCACGGGACAAGAACACTGAAGCTTTCTTT.

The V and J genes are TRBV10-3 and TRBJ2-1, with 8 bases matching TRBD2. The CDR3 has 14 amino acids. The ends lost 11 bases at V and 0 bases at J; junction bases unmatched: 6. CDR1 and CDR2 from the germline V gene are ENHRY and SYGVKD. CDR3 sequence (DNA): TGTGCCGTATCGACTAGCGTCTCCTACAATGAGCAGTTCTTC. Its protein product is CAVSTSVSYNEQFF.

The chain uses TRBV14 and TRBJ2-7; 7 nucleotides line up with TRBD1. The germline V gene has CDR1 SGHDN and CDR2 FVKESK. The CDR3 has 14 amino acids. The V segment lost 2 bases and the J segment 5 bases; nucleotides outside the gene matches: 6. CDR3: CASSQLLQGDEQYF. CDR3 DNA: TGTGCCAGCAGCCAACTCTTGCAGGGGGACGAGCAGTACTTC.

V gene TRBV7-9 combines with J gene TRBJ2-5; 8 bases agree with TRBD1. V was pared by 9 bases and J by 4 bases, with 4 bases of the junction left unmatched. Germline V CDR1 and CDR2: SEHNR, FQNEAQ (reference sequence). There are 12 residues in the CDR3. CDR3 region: CARPRGRETQYF. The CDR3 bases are TGTGCCAGACCCAGGGGGCGAGAGACCCAGTACTTC.

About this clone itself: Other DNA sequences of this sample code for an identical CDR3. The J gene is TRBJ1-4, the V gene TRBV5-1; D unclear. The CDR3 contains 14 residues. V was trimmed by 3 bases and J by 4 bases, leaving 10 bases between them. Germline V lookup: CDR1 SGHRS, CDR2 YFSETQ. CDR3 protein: CASSSGGSNEKLFF. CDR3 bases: TGCGCCAGCAGCTCCGGAGGCAGTAATGAAAAACTGTTTTTT.

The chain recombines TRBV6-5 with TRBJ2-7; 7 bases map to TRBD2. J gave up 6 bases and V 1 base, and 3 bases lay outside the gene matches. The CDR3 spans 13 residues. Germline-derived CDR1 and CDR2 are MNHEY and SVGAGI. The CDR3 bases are TGTGCCAGCAGTTACTTTTGGACTAGCGAGCAGTACTTC. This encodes CASSYFWTSEQYF.

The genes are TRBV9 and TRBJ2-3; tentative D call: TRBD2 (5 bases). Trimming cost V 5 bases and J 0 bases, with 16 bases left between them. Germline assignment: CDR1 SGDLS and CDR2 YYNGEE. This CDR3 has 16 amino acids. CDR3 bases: TGTGCCAGCAGTCGACCCAGCGGACCGAGCACAGATACGCAGTATTTT. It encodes CASSRPSGPSTDTQYF. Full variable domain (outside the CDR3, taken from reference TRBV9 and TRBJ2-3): DSGVTQTPKHLITATGQRVTLRCSPRSGDLSVYWYQQSLDQGLQFLIQYYNGEERAKGNILERFSAQQFPDLHSELNLSSLELGDSALYFCASSRPSGPSTDTQYFGPGTRLTVL.

The CDR3 nucleotides read TGTGCCAGCAGTTCTCCCCTCGCCCGCCCAGATACGCAGTATTTT. Translated: CASSSPLARPDTQYF. This chain connects TRBV28 to TRBJ2-3; no reliable D call. V lost 4 bases to trimming and J lost 4 bases, with 15 bases between them. Germline V gives CDR1 MDHEN, CDR2 SYDVKM. The CDR3 has 15 residues.

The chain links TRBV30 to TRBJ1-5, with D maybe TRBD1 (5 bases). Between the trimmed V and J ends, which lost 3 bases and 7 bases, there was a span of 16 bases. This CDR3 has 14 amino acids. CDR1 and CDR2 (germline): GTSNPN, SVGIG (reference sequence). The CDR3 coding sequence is TGTGCCTGGAGCACTCCCTGGGGCAGGCAGCCCCAGCATTTT. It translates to CAWSTPWGRQPQHF.

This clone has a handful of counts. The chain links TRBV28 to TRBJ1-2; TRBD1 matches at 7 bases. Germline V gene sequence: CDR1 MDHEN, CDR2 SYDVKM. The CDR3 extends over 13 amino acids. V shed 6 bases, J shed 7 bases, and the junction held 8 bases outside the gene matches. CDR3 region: CASRQDRTLGYTF. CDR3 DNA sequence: TGTGCCAGCAGACAGGACAGGACCCTTGGCTACACCTTC.

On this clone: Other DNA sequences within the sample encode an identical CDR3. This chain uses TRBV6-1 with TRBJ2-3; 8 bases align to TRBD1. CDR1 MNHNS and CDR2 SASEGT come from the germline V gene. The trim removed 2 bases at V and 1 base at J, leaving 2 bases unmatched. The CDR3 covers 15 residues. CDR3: CASSEPGQGTDTQYF. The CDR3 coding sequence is TGTGCCAGCAGTGAACCGGGACAGGGCACAGATACGCAGTATTTT.

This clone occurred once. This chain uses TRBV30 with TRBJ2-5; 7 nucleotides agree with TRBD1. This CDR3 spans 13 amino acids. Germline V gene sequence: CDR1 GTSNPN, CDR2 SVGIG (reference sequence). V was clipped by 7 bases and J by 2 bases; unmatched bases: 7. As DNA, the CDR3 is TGTGCCTCCGGACAGGAGGTACAAGAGACCCAGTACTTC. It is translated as CASGQEVQETQYF.

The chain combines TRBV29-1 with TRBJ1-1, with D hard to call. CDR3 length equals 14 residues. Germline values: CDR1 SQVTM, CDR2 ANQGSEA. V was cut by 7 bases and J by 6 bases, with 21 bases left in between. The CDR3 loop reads CSAVLIFGFPEAFF. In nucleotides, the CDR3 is TGCAGCGCCGTTCTCATTTTCGGGTTCCCTGAAGCTTTCTTT.

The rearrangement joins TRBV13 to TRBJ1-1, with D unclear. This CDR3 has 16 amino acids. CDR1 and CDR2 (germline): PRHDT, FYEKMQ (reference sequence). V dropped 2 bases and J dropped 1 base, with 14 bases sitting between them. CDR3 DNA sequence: TGTGCCAGCAGCTTACGGAGGCTCCGTGAGAACACTGAAGCTTTCTTT. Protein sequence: CASSLRRLRENTEAFF.

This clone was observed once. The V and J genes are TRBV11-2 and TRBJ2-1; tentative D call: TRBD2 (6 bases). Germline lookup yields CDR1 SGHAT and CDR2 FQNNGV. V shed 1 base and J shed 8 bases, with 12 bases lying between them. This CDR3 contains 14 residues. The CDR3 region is CASSLAGRRDEQFF. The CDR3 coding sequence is TGTGCCAGCAGCTTAGCCGGGAGACGCGATGAGCAGTTCTTC.

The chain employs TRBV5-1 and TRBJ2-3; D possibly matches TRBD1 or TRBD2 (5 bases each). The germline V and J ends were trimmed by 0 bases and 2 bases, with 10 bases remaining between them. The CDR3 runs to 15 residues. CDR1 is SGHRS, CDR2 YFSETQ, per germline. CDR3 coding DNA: TGCGCCAGCAGCTTGGTGGGACGTCTCACAGATACGCAGTATTTT. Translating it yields CASSLVGRLTDTQYF.

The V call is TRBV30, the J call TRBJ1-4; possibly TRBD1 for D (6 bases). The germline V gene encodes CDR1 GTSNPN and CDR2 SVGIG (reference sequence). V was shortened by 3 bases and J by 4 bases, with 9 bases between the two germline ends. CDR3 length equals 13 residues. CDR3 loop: CAWRDRFNEKLFF. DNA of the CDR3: TGTGCCTGGAGGGACAGATTTAATGAAAAACTGTTTTTT.

In nucleotides, the CDR3 is TGTGCCAGCAGCCCTCTACCGGGAGGACTCTCCTACGAGCAGTACTTC. This codes for CASSPLPGGLSYEQYF. The V and J genes are TRBV5-6 and TRBJ2-7, with 7 positions matching TRBD2. From germline, CDR1 is SGHDT and CDR2 YYEEEE. With 4 bases clipped from V and 0 bases from J, the junction kept 10 bases outside the gene matches. The CDR3 sequence is 16 residues long.

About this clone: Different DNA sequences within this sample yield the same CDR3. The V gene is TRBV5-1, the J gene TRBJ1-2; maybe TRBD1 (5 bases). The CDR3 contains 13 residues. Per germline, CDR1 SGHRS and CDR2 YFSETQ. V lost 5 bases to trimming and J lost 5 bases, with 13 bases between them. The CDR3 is CASSAGGNYGYTF. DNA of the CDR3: TGCGCCAGCAGTGCCGGGGGGAATTATGGCTACACCTTC.

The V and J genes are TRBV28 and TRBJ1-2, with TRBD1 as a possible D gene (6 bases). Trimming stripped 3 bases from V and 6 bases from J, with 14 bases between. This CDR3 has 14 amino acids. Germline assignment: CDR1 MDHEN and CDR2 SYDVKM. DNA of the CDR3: TGTGCCAGCAGTTTTGGGGCCAGGGGAAATGGCTACACCTTC. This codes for CASSFGARGNGYTF.

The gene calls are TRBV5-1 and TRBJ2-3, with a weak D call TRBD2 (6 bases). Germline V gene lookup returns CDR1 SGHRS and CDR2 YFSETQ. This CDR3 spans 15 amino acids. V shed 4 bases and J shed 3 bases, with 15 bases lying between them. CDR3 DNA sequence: TGCGCCAGCAGCCCGCCGGGACTCGGAACAGATACGCAGTATTTT. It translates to CASSPPGLGTDTQYF.